This T cell receptor beta chain comes out of a study of cytomegalovirus exposure and HLA in healthy donors. Donors were nominally healthy when sampled, though unrecorded immune exposures were likely. Germline CDR1 and CDR2: SGHTA and FQGNSA. The CDR3 totals 12 residues. Trimming stripped 7 bases from V and 4 bases from J, with 10 bases between. The PCR had 60 Vbeta and 13 Jbeta primers. Generated by immunoSEQ multiplex PCR, the TCRdb table keeps only in-frame clones and is missing some. The data hold 95,000 to 120,000 clones, with under 80% observed a single time. This sequence joins TRBV7-2 and TRBJ2-5; D is ambiguous. The sequence was collected from a woman in her thirties or forties in good health and CMV-seropositive. Sequenced material: PBMCs. CDR3 loop: CASTFSLETQYF. The CDR3 DNA follows: TGTGCCAGCACCTTCAGTTTAGAGACCCAGTACTTC.